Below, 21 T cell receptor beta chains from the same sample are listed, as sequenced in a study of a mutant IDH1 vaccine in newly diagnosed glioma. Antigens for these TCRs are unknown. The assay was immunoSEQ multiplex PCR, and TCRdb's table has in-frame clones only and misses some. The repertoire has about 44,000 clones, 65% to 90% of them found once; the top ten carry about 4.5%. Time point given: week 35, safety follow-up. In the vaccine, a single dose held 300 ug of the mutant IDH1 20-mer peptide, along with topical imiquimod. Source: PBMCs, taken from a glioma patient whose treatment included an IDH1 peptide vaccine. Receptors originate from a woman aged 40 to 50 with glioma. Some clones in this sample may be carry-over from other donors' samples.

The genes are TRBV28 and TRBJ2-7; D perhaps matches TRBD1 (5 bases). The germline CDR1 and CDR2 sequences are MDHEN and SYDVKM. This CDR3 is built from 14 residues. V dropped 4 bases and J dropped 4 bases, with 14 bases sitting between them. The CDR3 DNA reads TGTGCCAGCAGTTCTCAGGGTCGGTTTTACGAGCAGTACTTC. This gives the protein CASSSQGRFYEQYF. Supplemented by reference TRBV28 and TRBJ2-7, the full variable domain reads DVKVTQSSRYLVKRTGEKVFLECVQDMDHENMFWYRQDPGLGLRLIYFSYDVKMKEKGDIPEGYSVSREKKERFSLILESASTNQTSMYLCASSSQGRFYEQYFGPGTRLTVT.

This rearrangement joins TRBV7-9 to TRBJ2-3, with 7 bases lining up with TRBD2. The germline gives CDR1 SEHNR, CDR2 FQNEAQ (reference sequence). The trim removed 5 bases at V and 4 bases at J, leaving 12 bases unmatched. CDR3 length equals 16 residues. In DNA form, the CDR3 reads TGTGCCAGCAGCGGGGGGGTTGATCGTCAGGCAGATACGCAGTATTTT. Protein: CASSGGVDRQADTQYF.

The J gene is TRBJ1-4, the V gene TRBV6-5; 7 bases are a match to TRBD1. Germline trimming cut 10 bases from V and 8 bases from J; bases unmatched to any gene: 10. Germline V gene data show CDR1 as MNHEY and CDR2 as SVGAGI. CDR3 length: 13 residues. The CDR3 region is CATSQTGKEKLFF. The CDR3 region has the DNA TGTGCCACCTCCCAGACAGGGAAGGAAAAACTGTTTTTT.

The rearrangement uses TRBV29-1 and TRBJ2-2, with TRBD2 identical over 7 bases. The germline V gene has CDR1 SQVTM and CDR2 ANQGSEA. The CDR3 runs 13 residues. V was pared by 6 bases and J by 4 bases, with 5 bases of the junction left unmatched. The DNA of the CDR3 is TGCAGCGTAGCGGGAATCCTCACCGGGGAGCTGTTTTTT. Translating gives CSVAGILTGELFF.

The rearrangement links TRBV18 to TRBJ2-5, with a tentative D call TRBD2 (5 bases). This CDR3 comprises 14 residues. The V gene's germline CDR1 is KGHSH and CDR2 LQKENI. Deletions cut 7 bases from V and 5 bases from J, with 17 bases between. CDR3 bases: TGTGCCAGCTTCCCACTAGGGCGCGGGGAGACCCAGTACTTC. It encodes CASFPLGRGETQYF.

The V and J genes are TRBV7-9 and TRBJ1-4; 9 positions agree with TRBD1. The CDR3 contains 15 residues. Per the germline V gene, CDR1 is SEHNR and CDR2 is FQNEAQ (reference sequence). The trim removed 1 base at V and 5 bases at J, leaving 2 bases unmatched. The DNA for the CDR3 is TGTGCCAGCAGCTTAGGAGGGACAGGGAATGAAAAACTGTTTTTT. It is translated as CASSLGGTGNEKLFF.

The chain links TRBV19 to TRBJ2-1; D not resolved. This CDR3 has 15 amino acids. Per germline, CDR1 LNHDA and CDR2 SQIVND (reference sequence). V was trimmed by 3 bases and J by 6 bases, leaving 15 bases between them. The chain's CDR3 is CASSIGLRDGNEQFF. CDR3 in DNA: TGTGCCAGTAGTATTGGCCTTCGAGACGGCAATGAGCAGTTCTTC.

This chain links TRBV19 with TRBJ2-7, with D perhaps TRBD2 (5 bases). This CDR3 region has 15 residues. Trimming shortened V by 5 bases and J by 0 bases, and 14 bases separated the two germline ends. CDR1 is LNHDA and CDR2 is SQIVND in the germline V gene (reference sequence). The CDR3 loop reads CASSPPGRVSYEQYF. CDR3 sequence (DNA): TGTGCCAGTAGTCCGCCGGGAAGGGTCTCCTACGAGCAGTACTTC.

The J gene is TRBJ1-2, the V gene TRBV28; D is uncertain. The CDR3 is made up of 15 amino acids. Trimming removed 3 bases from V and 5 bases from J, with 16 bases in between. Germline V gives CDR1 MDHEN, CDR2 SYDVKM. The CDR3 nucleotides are TGTGCCAGCAGTTTGTTGCTGGAGGTACCTTATGGCTACACCTTC. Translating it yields CASSLLLEVPYGYTF.

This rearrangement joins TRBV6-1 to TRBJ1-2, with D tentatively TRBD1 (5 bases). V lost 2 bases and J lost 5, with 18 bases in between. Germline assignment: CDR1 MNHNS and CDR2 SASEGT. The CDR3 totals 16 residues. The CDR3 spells CASSEKIGDFGYGYTF. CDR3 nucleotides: TGTGCCAGCAGTGAAAAAATAGGGGATTTCGGATATGGCTACACCTTC.

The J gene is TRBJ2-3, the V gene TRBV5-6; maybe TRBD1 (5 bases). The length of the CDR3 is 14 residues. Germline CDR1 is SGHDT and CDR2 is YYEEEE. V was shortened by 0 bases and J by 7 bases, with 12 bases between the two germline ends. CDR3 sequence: CASSLDWGENTQYF. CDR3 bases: TGTGCCAGCAGCTTGGACTGGGGCGAAAATACGCAGTATTTT.

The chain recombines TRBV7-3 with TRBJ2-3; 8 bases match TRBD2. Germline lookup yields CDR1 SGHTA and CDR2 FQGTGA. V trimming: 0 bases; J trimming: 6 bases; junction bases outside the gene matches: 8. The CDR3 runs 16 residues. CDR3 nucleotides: TGTGCCAGCAGCTTAACGTTCGGCGGGGGGATGGATACGCAGTATTTT. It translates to CASSLTFGGGMDTQYF.

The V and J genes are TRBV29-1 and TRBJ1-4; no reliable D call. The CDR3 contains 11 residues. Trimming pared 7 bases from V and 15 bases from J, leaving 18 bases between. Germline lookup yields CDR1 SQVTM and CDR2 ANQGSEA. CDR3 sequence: CSAGVREGVFF. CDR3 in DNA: TGCAGCGCTGGGGTTCGTGAGGGAGTGTTTTTT. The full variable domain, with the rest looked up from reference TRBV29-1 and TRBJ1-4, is SAVISQKPSRDICQRGTSLTIQCQVDSQVTMMFWYRQQPGQSLTLIATANQGSEATYESGFVIDKFPISRPNLTFSTLTVSNMSPEDSSIYLCSAGVREGVFFGSGTQLSVL.

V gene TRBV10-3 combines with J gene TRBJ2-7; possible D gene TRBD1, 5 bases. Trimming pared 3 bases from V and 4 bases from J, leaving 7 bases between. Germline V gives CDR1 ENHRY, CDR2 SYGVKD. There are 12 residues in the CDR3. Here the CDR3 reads CAISDRVYEQYF. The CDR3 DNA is TGTGCCATCAGTGACAGGGTTTACGAGCAGTACTTC.

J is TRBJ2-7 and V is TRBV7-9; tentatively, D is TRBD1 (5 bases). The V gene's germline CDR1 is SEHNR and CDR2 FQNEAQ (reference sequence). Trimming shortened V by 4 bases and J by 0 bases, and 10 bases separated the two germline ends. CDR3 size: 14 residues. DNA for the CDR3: TGTGCCAGCAGCTCCCAGGGTTTCTCCTACGAGCAGTACTTC. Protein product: CASSSQGFSYEQYF.

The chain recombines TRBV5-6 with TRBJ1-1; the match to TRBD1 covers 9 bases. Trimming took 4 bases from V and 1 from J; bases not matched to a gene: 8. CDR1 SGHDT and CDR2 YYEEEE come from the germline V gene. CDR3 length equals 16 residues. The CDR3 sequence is CASSPRQGVANTEAFF. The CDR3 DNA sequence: TGTGCCAGCAGCCCCCGACAGGGGGTAGCGAACACTGAAGCTTTCTTT.

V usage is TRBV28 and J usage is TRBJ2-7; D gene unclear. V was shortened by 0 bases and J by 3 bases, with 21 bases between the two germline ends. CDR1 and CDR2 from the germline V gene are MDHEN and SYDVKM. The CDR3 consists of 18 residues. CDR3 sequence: CASSLCSLDRLLVYEQYF. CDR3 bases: TGTGCCAGCAGTTTATGCTCCTTAGATAGGCTCCTGGTCTACGAGCAGTACTTC.

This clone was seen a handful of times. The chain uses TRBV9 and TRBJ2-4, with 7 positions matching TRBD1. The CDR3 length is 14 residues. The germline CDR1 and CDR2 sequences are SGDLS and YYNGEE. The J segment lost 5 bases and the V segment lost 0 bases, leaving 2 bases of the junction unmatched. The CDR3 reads CASSVGGTENIQYF. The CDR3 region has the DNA TGTGCCAGCAGCGTAGGGGGGACAGAAAACATTCAGTACTTC.

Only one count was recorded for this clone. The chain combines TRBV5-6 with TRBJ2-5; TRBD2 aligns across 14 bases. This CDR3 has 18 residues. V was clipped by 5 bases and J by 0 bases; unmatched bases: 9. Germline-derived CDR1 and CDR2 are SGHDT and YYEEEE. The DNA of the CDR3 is TGTGCCAGCAGGGAAGGGACTAGCGGGGGTGCGTACCAAGAGACCCAGTACTTC. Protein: CASREGTSGGAYQETQYF.

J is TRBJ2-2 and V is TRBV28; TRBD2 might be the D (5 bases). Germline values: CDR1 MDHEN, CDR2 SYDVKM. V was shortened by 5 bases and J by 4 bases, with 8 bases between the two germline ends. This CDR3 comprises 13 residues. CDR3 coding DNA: TGTGCCAGCAGTCGGGGTTCCACCGGGGAGCTGTTTTTT. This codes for CASSRGSTGELFF.

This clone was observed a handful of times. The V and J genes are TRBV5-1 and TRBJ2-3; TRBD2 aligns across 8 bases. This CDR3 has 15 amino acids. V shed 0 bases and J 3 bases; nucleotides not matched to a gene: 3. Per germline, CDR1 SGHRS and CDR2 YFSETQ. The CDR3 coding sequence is TGCGCCAGCAGCTTGGAGGCGGGAGGTACAGATACGCAGTATTTT. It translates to CASSLEAGGTDTQYF.